This T cell receptor beta chain was observed in a study of CD4 and CD8 cells across lung adenocarcinoma regions. TCRdb used MiXCR to reprocess the PCR reads, holding one entry per CDR3 protein. This table has tens of thousands of distinct CDR3 sequences, 54% appearing once. Samples came from patients with localized non-small cell lung adenocarcinoma. Germline V gene data show CDR1 as SGHVS and CDR2 as FQNEAQ. V dropped 5 bases and J dropped 4 bases, with 20 bases sitting between them. This CDR3 region has 17 residues. The rearrangement links TRBV7-8 to TRBJ2-2; possible D gene TRBD1, 5 bases. This TCR was recovered from a female donor with lung adenocarcinoma. The CD4 and CD8 labels of this study may be unreliable. Sequencing was done on a sample of CD8+ T cells from the center of a lung tumor. CDR3 coding DNA: TGTGCCAGCAGCCTAGAAATCCGGACAAGCGTCACCGGGGAGCTGTTTTTT. Translation: CASSLEIRTSVTGELFF. Combining the CDR3 with reference TRBV7-8 and TRBJ2-2 gives the whole variable domain GAGVSQSPRYKVAKRGQDVALRCDPISGHVSLFWYQQALGQGPEFLTYFQNEAQLDKSGLPSDRFFAERPEGSVSTLKIQRTQQEDSAVYLCASSLEIRTSVTGELFFGEGSRLTVL.